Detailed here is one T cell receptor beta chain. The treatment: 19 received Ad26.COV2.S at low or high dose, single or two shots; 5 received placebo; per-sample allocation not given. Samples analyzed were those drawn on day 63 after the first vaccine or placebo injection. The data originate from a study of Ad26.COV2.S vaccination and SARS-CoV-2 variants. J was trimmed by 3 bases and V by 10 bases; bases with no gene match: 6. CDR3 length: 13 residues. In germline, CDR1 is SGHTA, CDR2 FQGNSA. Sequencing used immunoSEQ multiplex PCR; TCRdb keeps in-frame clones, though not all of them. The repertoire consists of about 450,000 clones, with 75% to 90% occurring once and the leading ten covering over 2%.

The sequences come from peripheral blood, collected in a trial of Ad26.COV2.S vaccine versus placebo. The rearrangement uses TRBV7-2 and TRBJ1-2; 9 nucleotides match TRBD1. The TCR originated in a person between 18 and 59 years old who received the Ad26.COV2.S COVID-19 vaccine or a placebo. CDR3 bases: TGTGCCATTGGGACAGGGCTTGACTATGGCTACACCTTC. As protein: CAIGTGLDYGYTF.